A single sample is the source of the 24 T cell receptor beta chains below, sequenced in a study of shared clonotypes between healthy human individuals. As defined, naive CD8 cells were CD45RO-negative and positively selected for CCR7, with terminally differentiated effector memory CD45RA+ cells excluded. The protocol was immunoSEQ multiplex PCR, while the TCRdb copy is restricted to in-frame clones and leaves out a portion. The table shows roughly 600,000 clones, with about 98% occurring only once. Sequenced sample: naive CD8+ T cells sorted from blood. All receptors come from a man younger than 40 in good health.

This chain joins TRBV5-4 and TRBJ2-1; TRBD2 might be the D (6 bases). The CDR3 length is 14 residues. In germline, CDR1 is SGHNT, CDR2 YYREEE (reference sequence). V lost 2 bases and J lost 1, with 7 bases in between. CDR3 nucleotides: TGTGCCAGCAGCTTTAGCGGATCCTACAATGAGCAGTTCTTC. It yields the protein CASSFSGSYNEQFF.

This rearrangement joins TRBV9 to TRBJ2-5, with a possible D match to TRBD1 (6 bases). This CDR3 has 15 residues. The germline V gene has CDR1 SGDLS and CDR2 YYNGEE. Trimming stripped 3 bases from V and 4 bases from J, with 16 bases between. In DNA form, the CDR3 reads TGTGCCAGCAGCGACCAGGGGATTCGGGGAGAGACCCAGTACTTC. This sequence encodes CASSDQGIRGETQYF.

V is TRBV7-3 and J is TRBJ2-7; 9 bases are a match to TRBD1. This CDR3 has 14 residues. In germline, CDR1 is SGHTA, CDR2 FQGTGA. The V gene end was trimmed by 3 bases and the J gene end by 3 bases; junction bases not matched to a gene: 3. CDR3 DNA: TGTGCCAGCAGCTTTACAGGGGGCGGCTACGAGCAGTACTTC. It specifies CASSFTGGGYEQYF.

Notes on this clone: Other DNA sequences in the sample encode the same CDR3. J is TRBJ1-5 and V is TRBV7-9; D is unresolved. There are 13 residues in the CDR3. Trimming cost V 1 base and J 6 bases, with 7 bases left between them. Germline V CDR1 and CDR2: SEHNR, FQNEAQ (reference sequence). The CDR3 DNA reads TGTGCCAGCAGCTTAGGGGTTGGTCAGCCCCAGCATTTT. It specifies CASSLGVGQPQHF.

CDR3 protein: CAWMRGFHNEQFF. For the CDR3, the DNA is TGTGCCTGGATGAGGGGGTTTCACAATGAGCAGTTCTTC. This chain joins TRBV30 and TRBJ2-1; perhaps TRBD1 as D (6 bases). Germline V gene sequence: CDR1 GTSNPN, CDR2 SVGIG (reference sequence). This CDR3 contains 13 residues. V was clipped by 4 bases and J by 5 bases, with 12 bases between them. The full variable domain, rest sourced from reference TRBV30 and TRBJ2-1, is SQTIHQWPATLVQPVGSPLSLECTVEGTSNPNLYWYRQAAGRGLQLLFYSVGIGQISSEVPQNLSASRPQDRQFILSSKKLLLSDSGFYLCAWMRGFHNEQFFGPGTRLTVL.

This clone came up once. The J gene is TRBJ2-7, the V gene TRBV7-9, with D possibly TRBD2 on 5 matching bases. V lost 5 bases, J lost 10 bases, and 15 bases lay in between. The CDR3 runs to 12 residues. Germline V CDR1 and CDR2: SEHNR, FQNEAQ (reference sequence). The CDR3 region has the DNA TGTGCCAGCAGCCCCCTGGAGGATCATCAGTACTTC. This translates into CASSPLEDHQYF.

This sequence joins TRBV5-5 and TRBJ1-2, with 7 positions matching TRBD1. The CDR3 consists of 16 residues. V shed 4 bases and J 4 bases; nucleotides not matched to a gene: 13. CDR1 and CDR2 (germline): SGHKS, YYEKEE (reference sequence). The CDR3 coding sequence is TGTGCCAGCAGCAAATCGGGGACAGCGACCCCCTATGGCTACACCTTC. Protein product: CASSKSGTATPYGYTF.

This CDR3 is CASSPGILNTEAFF. The CDR3, as DNA: TGTGCCAGCAGCCCCGGAATACTCAACACTGAAGCTTTCTTT. The chain couples TRBV27 to TRBJ1-1; D is uncertain. The CDR3 covers 14 residues. Germline V lookup: CDR1 MNHEY, CDR2 SMNVEV (reference sequence). Trimming stripped 6 bases from V and 2 bases from J, with 13 bases between.

J is TRBJ2-2 and V is TRBV5-4; 8 bases line up with TRBD2. Germline V gene sequence: CDR1 SGHNT, CDR2 YYREEE (reference sequence). After removal of 4 bases from V and 4 bases from J, the junction contained 3 bases not matched to a gene. The length of the CDR3 is 14 residues. The CDR3 nucleotides are TGTGCCAGCAGCCCGGGACTAGGCACCGGGGAGCTGTTTTTT. Encoded protein: CASSPGLGTGELFF.

This chain connects TRBV28 to TRBJ2-3; 8 bases fit TRBD2. Trimming cost V 6 bases and J 5 bases; bases outside gene matches: 13. Germline V gene lookup returns CDR1 MDHEN and CDR2 SYDVKM. The CDR3 consists of 16 residues. In DNA form, the CDR3 reads TGTGCCAGCAGCCCTATAGGTAGCGGGACCGTAGATACGCAGTATTTT. The encoded protein is CASSPIGSGTVDTQYF. Complete variable domain (other parts from reference TRBV28 and TRBJ2-3): DVKVTQSSRYLVKRTGEKVFLECVQDMDHENMFWYRQDPGLGLRLIYFSYDVKMKEKGDIPEGYSVSREKKERFSLILESASTNQTSMYLCASSPIGSGTVDTQYFGPGTRLTVL.

The chain links TRBV11-2 to TRBJ2-1; D is unclear. V was pared by 2 bases and J by 6 bases, with 5 bases between. The CDR3 totals 12 residues. Germline CDR1 reads SGHAT; CDR2 reads FQNNGV. The CDR3 DNA reads as TGTGCCAGCAGCTTACTGAGCAATGAGCAGTTCTTC. Translated, it gives CASSLLSNEQFF.

The chain uses TRBV7-9 and TRBJ2-1; perhaps TRBD1 as D (6 bases). Germline V lookup: CDR1 SEHNR, CDR2 FQNEAQ (reference sequence). The CDR3 has 14 amino acids. The V gene lost 5 bases and the J gene lost 6 bases, with 14 bases spanning the gap. CDR3 residues: CASSTPRQVNEQFF. CDR3 DNA: TGTGCCAGCAGCACCCCAAGACAGGTCAATGAGCAGTTCTTC. The whole variable domain, remainder taken from reference TRBV7-9 and TRBJ2-1, is DTGVSQNPRHKITKRGQNVTFRCDPISEHNRLYWYRQTLGQGPEFLTYFQNEAQLEKSRLLSDRFSAERPKGSFSTLEIQRTEQGDSAMYLCASSTPRQVNEQFFGPGTRLTVL.

V usage is TRBV29-1 and J usage is TRBJ2-1; the match to TRBD1 covers 7 bases. Germline CDR1 and CDR2: SQVTM and ANQGSEA. The CDR3 loop spans 14 amino acids. The J segment lost 0 bases and the V segment lost 6 bases, leaving 5 bases of the junction unmatched. The CDR3 nucleotides are TGCAGCGTAGACAGGGAGAGCTCCTACAATGAGCAGTTCTTC. Protein sequence: CSVDRESSYNEQFF.

The chain has TRBV6-5 and TRBJ2-1; D not resolved. The CDR3 has 11 amino acids. In germline, CDR1 is MNHEY, CDR2 SVGAGI. Trimming left V 4 bases short and J 7 bases short, with 5 bases between. CDR3 coding DNA: TGTGCCAGCAGTTTTGGGAATGAGCAGTTCTTC. The encoded protein is CASSFGNEQFF.

The chain is built from TRBV18 and TRBJ2-7, with 8 bases lining up with TRBD1. V shed 6 bases, J shed 6 bases, and the junction held 7 bases outside the gene matches. The CDR3 covers 13 residues. Germline V lookup: CDR1 KGHSH, CDR2 LQKENI. In nucleotides, the CDR3 is TGTGCCAGCTCCCCAGGGGGCGGGTTCGAGCAGTACTTC. Residues: CASSPGGGFEQYF. The variable domain in full, completed from reference TRBV18 and TRBJ2-7, reads NAGVMQNPRHLVRRRGQEARLRCSPMKGHSHVYWYRQLPEEGLKFMVYLQKENIIDESGMPKERFSAEFPKEGPSILRIQQVVRGDSAAYFCASSPGGGFEQYFGPGTRLTVT.

The chain recombines TRBV30 with TRBJ1-5; D call uncertain. This CDR3 comprises 15 residues. Trimming left V 3 bases short and J 3 bases short, with 15 bases between. From germline, CDR1 is GTSNPN and CDR2 SVGIG (reference sequence). In DNA, the CDR3 is TGTGCCTGGAGGGCCCGCGGGCTGGCCAATCAGCCCCAGCATTTT. It codes for CAWRARGLANQPQHF.

V and J are TRBV7-2 and TRBJ2-6; D not certain. The ends were cut back, 1 base at V and 3 bases at J, with 19 bases in the middle. The CDR3 spans 19 residues. Germline V gene sequence: CDR1 SGHTA, CDR2 FQGNSA. The CDR3, as DNA: TGTGCCAGCAGCTTAGAAAACGATGGAGCGTACCTTGGGGCCAACGTCCTGACTTTC. Translating gives CASSLENDGAYLGANVLTF.

V is TRBV27 and J is TRBJ2-5; 7 nucleotides agree with TRBD2. Germline V gene lookup returns CDR1 MNHEY and CDR2 SMNVEV (reference sequence). V was clipped by 6 bases and J by 3 bases; unmatched bases: 4. CDR3 length: 13 residues. The CDR3 here is CASRGTNEETQYF. The CDR3 DNA reads as TGTGCCAGCAGAGGGACTAATGAAGAGACCCAGTACTTC.

The V and J genes are TRBV7-9 and TRBJ2-5; D may be TRBD2 (5 bases). This CDR3 region has 15 residues. Germline CDR1 SEHNR, CDR2 FQNEAQ (reference sequence). V shed 2 bases and J shed 5 bases, with 15 bases lying between them. The CDR3: CASSLPSSSGETQYF. The CDR3 DNA reads as TGTGCCAGCAGCTTACCTAGCTCCTCGGGGGAGACCCAGTACTTC.

The rearrangement links TRBV28 to TRBJ1-5; D gene unclear. The germline V gene encodes CDR1 MDHEN and CDR2 SYDVKM. The CDR3 has 15 residues. Trimming pared 0 bases from V and 6 bases from J, leaving 12 bases between. The CDR3 spells CASSLWDGPGQPQHF. The DNA for the CDR3 is TGTGCCAGCAGTTTATGGGACGGACCGGGTCAGCCCCAGCATTTT.

The chain uses TRBV18 and TRBJ2-1; 10 bases are shared with TRBD2. Germline lookup yields CDR1 KGHSH and CDR2 LQKENI. Losses at the gene ends were 0 bases for V and 2 bases for J; bases not matched to a gene: 4. The CDR3 contains 17 residues. The CDR3 spells CASSPPTGLATYNEQFF. The CDR3 nucleotides are TGTGCCAGCTCACCACCGACGGGACTAGCGACCTACAATGAGCAGTTCTTC.

J is TRBJ1-2 and V is TRBV2; D gene uncertain. Germline CDR1 and CDR2: SNHLY and FYNNEI. The V end lost 2 bases, the J end lost 3 bases, and 13 bases lay between the germline ends. CDR3 length: 15 residues. The CDR3 DNA is TGTGCCAGCAGTGAACTCTCAATGGTGGACTATGGCTACACCTTC. Its translation is CASSELSMVDYGYTF.

CDR3 sequence: CAISDLRGDPYEQYF. CDR3 sequence (DNA): TGTGCCATCAGTGATCTGAGGGGCGACCCCTACGAGCAGTACTTC. The chain has TRBV10-3 and TRBJ2-7; D possibly matches TRBD1 or TRBD2 (5 bases each). CDR1 and CDR2 from the germline V gene are ENHRY and SYGVKD. V gave up 3 bases and J gave up 2 bases, with 14 bases separating them. This CDR3 contains 15 residues.

V gene TRBV7-9 combines with J gene TRBJ1-2; possible D gene TRBD1, 6 bases. The ends were cut back, 3 bases at V and 2 bases at J, with 10 bases in the middle. Germline loops: CDR1 SEHNR, CDR2 FQNEAQ (reference sequence). The CDR3 extends over 14 amino acids. The CDR3 bases are TGTGCCAGCAGCTTTGGGGACACGAACTATGGCTACACCTTC. Its translation is CASSFGDTNYGYTF.